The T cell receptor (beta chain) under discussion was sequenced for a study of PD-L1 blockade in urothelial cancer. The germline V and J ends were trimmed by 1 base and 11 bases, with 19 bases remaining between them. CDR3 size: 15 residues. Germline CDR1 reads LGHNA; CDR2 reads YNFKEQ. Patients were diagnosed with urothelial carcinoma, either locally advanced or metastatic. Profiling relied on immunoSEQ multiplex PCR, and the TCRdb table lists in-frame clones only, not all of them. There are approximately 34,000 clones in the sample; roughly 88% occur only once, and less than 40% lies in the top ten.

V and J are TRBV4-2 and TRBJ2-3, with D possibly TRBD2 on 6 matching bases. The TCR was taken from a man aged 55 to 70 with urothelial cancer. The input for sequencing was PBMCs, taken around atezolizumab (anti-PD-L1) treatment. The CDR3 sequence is CASSQAWDSTTRQYF. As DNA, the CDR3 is TGTGCCAGCAGCCAAGCCTGGGACTCAACCACGCGGCAGTATTTT.